This T cell receptor beta chain was retrieved from a study of T cell responses to AZD1222 COVID-19 vaccine. The CDR3 spans 19 residues. Trimming took off 1 base at V and 1 base at J, with 22 bases between the two ends. Germline values: CDR1 LGHNT, CDR2 FRNRAP. Here immunoSEQ multiplex PCR was the method, and the copy in TCRdb shows in-frame clones only, minus some. The sample contains 150,000 to 200,000 clones, 90% of which appear only once. This sequence joins TRBV12-5 and TRBJ1-1; D gene ambiguous. The sequencing used peripheral blood, collected 28 days after the second AZD1222 dose. This receptor was obtained from an adult who received the AZD1222 COVID-19 vaccine. Here the CDR3 DNA reads TGTGCTAGTGGTTTGGCCAGGAGGAGGAATAGTGCTTCGAACACTGAAGCTTTCTTT. This sequence encodes CASGLARRRNSASNTEAFF.